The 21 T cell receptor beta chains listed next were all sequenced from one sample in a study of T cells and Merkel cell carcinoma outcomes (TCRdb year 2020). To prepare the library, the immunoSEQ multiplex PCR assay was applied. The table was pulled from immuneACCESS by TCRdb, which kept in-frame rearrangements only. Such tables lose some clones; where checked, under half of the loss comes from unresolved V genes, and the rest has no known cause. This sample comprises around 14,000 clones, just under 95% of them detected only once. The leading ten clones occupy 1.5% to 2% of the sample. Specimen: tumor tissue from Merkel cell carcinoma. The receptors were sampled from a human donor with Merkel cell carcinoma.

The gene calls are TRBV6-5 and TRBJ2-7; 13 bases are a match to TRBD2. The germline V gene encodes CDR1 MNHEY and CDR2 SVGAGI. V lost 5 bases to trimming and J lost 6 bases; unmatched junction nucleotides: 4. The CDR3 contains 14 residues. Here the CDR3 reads CASSRTSGGSEQYF. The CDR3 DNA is TGTGCCAGCAGTCGGACTAGCGGGGGATCCGAGCAGTACTTC.

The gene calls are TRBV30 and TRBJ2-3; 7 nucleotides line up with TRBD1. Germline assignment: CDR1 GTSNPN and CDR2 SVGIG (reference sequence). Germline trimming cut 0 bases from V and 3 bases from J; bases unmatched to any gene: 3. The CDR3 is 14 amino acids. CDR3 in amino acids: CAWSVKGATDTQYF. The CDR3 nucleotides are TGTGCCTGGAGTGTAAAGGGGGCAACAGATACGCAGTATTTT.

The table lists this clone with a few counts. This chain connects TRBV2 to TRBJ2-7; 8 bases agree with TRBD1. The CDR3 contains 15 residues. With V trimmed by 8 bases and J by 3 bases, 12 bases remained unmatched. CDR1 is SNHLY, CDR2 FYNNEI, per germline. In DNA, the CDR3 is TGTGCCAGCTCCATCTCGGCAGGGGGCAGCTACGAGCAGTACTTC. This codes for CASSISAGGSYEQYF.

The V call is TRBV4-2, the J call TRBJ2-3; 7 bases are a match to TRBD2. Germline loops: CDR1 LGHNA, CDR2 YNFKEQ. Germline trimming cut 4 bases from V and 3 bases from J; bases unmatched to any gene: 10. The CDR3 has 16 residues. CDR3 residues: CASSLWVGGITDTQYF. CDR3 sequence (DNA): TGTGCCAGCAGCCTATGGGTGGGGGGGATAACAGATACGCAGTATTTT.

The chain's CDR3 is CASQKRTGAGTEAFF. DNA of the CDR3: TGTGCCAGCCAGAAACGAACAGGGGCTGGCACTGAAGCTTTCTTT. The chain is built from TRBV19 and TRBJ1-1, with 7 bases aligning to TRBD1. The CDR3 is 15 amino acids. Germline V lookup: CDR1 LNHDA, CDR2 SQIVND (reference sequence). The trim removed 9 bases at V and 4 bases at J, leaving 14 bases unmatched. Complete variable domain (other parts from reference TRBV19 and TRBJ1-1): DGGITQSPKYLFRKEGQNVTLSCEQNLNHDAMYWYRQDPGQGLRLIYYSQIVNDFQKGDIAEGYSVSREKKESFPLTVTSAQKNPTAFYLCASQKRTGAGTEAFFGQGTRLTVV.

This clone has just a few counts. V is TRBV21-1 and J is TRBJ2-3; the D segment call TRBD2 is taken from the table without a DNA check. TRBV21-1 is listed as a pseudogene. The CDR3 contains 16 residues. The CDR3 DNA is TGTGCCAGCAGCGCCCGAACTAGCGGGAGTACGGATACGCAGTATTTT. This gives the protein CASSARTSGSTDTQYF.

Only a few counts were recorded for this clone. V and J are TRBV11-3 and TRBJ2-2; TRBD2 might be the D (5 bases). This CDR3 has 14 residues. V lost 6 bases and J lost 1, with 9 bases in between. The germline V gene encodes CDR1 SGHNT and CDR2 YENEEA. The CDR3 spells CASRAEVNTGELFF. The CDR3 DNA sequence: TGTGCCAGCAGGGCGGAGGTGAACACCGGGGAGCTGTTTTTT. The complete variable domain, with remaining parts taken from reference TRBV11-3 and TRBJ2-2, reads EAGVVQSPRYKIIEKKQPVAFWCNPISGHNTLYWYLQNLGQGPELLIRYENEEAVDDSQLPKDRFSAERLKGVDSTLKIQPAELGDSAVYLCASRAEVNTGELFFGEGSRLTVL.

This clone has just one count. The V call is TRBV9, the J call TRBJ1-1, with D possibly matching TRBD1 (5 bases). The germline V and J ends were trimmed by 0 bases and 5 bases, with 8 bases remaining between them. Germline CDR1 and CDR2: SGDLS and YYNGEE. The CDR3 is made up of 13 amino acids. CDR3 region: CASSVGPGTEAFF. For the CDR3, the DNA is TGTGCCAGCAGCGTAGGACCAGGGACTGAAGCTTTCTTT.

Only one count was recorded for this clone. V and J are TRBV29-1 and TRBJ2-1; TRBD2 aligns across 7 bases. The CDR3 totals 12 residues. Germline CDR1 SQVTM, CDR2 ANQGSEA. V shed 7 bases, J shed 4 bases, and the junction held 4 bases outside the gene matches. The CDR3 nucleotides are TGCAGCGCAAGCGGGGTTTACAATGAGCAGTTCTTC. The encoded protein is CSASGVYNEQFF.

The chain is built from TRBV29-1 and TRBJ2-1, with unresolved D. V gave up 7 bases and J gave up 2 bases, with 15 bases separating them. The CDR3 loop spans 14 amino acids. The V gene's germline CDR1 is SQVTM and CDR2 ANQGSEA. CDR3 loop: CSAWIKVTYNEQFF. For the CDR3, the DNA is TGCAGCGCTTGGATAAAGGTCACCTACAATGAGCAGTTCTTC.

CDR3 loop: CASSPRGGPNTGELFF. DNA of the CDR3: TGTGCCAGCTCACCACGCGGGGGACCGAACACCGGGGAGCTGTTTTTT. The chain carries TRBV18 and TRBJ2-2, with 7 bases matching TRBD2. The CDR3 runs 16 residues. Germline values: CDR1 KGHSH, CDR2 LQKENI. V lost 1 base and J lost 0; bases outside the gene matches: 2.

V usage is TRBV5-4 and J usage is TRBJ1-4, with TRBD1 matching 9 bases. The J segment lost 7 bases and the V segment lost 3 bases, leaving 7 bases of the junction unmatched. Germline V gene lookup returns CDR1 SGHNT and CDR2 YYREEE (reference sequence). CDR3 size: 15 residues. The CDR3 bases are TGTGCCAGCAGCTCATACAGGGGGCAGGGTGAAAAACTGTTTTTT. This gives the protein CASSSYRGQGEKLFF.

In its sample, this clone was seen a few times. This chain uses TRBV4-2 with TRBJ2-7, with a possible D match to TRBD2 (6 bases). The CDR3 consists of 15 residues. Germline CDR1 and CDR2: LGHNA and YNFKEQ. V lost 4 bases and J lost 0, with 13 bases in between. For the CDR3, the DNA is TGTGCCAGCAGCCCCCGGGCGGGAAACTCCTACGAGCAGTACTTC. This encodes CASSPRAGNSYEQYF.

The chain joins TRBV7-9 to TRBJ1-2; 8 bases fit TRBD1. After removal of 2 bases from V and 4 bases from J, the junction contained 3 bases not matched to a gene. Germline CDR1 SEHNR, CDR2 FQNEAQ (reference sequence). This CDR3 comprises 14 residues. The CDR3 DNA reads TGTGCCAGCAGCTTACCCGGACAGGGCTATGGCTACACCTTC. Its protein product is CASSLPGQGYGYTF.

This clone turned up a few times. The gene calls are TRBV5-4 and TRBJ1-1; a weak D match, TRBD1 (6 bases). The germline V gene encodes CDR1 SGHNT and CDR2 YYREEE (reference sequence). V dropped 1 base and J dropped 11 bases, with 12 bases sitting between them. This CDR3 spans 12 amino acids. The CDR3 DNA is TGTGCCAGCAGCTTGTCTCAGGGGAGTGCTTTCTTT. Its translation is CASSLSQGSAFF. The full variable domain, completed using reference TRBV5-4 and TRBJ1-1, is ETGVTQSPTHLIKTRGQQVTLRCSSQSGHNTVSWYQQALGQGPQFIFQYYREEENGRGNFPPRFSGLQFPNYSSELNVNALELDDSALYLCASSLSQGSAFFGQGTRLTVV.

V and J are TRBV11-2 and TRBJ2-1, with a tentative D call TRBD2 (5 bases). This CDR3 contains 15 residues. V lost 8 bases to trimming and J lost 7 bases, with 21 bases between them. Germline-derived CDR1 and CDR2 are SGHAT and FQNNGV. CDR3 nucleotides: TGTGCCAGCTTGGTCGGGAATCCGCGGGCAAATGAGCAGTTCTTC. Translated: CASLVGNPRANEQFF.

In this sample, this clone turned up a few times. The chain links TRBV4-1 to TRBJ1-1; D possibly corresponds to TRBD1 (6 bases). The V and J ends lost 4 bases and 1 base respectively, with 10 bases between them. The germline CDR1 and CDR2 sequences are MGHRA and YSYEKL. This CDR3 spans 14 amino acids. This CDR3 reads CASSPGGANTEAFF. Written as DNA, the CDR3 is TGCGCCAGCAGCCCGGGGGGGGCGAACACTGAAGCTTTCTTT.

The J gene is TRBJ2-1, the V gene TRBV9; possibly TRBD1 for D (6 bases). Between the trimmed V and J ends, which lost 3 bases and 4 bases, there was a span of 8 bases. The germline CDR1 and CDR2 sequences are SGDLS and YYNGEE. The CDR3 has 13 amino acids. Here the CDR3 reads CASSAGQYNEQFF. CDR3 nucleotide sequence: TGTGCCAGCAGCGCCGGACAGTACAATGAGCAGTTCTTC.

CDR3 bases: TGTGCCAGCAGCTTGCAGCGGGAGGCCAGCAATGAGCAGTTCTTC. Amino acid sequence: CASSLQREASNEQFF. V gene TRBV5-4 combines with J gene TRBJ2-1, with 9 bases matching TRBD2. The CDR3 covers 15 residues. The germline V gene has CDR1 SGHNT and CDR2 YYREEE (reference sequence). The V and J ends lost 1 base and 6 bases, in that order; junction bases with no gene match: 5. Filled out from reference TRBV5-4 and TRBJ2-1, the complete variable domain reads ETGVTQSPTHLIKTRGQQVTLRCSSQSGHNTVSWYQQALGQGPQFIFQYYREEENGRGNFPPRFSGLQFPNYSSELNVNALELDDSALYLCASSLQREASNEQFFGPGTRLTVL.

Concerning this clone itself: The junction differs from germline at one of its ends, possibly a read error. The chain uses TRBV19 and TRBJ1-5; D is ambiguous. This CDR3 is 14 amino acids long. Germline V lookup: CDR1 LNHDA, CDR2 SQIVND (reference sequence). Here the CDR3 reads CATADLGGNQPQHF. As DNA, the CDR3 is TGTGCCACCGCTGACTTGGGTGGCAATCAGCCCCAACATTTT.

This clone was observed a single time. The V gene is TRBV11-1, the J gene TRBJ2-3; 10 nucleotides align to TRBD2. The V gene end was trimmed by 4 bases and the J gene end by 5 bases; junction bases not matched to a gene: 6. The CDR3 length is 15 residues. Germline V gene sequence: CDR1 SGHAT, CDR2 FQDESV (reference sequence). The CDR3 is CASSWSGGAGDTQYF. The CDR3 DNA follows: TGTGCCAGCAGCTGGAGCGGGGGGGCCGGAGATACGCAGTATTTT.